This TCR beta chain appears in the sequencing data of a study of blood T cell repertoires in COVID-19. The participants were between about 18 and 90 years old and came from 24 US areas. Exposed enrollees encountered a COVID-19 case at some point within 2 weeks before study entry. This clone occurred once. In the original workflow: Amplified reference gene primers provided the basis for estimating nucleated cell counts. The method was immunoSEQ multiplex PCR; TCRdb's version includes in-frame clones alone and lacks a portion of them. Clone size and the V and J calls come from that table; the DNA yielded D and trimming. This sample carries 300,000 to 450,000 clones, roughly 90% of them seen once, and the ten largest clones take under 1.2%. The sample comprised PBMCs or T cells enriched from blood (not recorded which). The sequence was obtained from a woman in her twenties or thirties who had been exposed to COVID-19.

The CDR3 DNA reads TGCGCCAGCAGCTTTACGCCGGGACAGGGATCTGGAAACACCATATATTTT. It translates to CASSFTPGQGSGNTIYF. This chain links TRBV5-1 with TRBJ1-3; TRBD1 matches 9 bases. This CDR3 contains 17 residues. The V gene's germline CDR1 is SGHRS and CDR2 YFSETQ. Trimming took 2 bases from V and 1 from J; bases not matched to a gene: 7.